The sequence of this TCR beta chain was determined in a study of post-analysis software for immune sequencing data. Turning to this clonotype: Antigen: not known. One end of the junction is discordant with germline, which a read error may explain.

The CDR3 consists of 16 residues. The germline V gene encodes CDR1 MNHEY and CDR2 SVGEGT. Tagging with unique molecular identifiers was a feature of the TCR beta cDNA libraries. In TCRdb, the PCR reads were re-called with MiXCR into one record per CDR3 protein. The sample lists about half a million distinct CDR3 sequences, roughly 46% occurring once. Broader study findings: Four to six TRBV segments appeared more often in patients than in controls, and TRBV5-6, TRBV5-1 and TRBV20-1 were among these. When the samples were clustered directly with F measure, those that had been prepared in the same batch showed strong co-clustering.

The V call is TRBV6-2 or TRBV6-3, the J call TRBJ2-4; TRBD2 matches at 7 bases. Sequencing input: blood. This clonotype was sampled from a girl between 10 and 17 years old with multiple sclerosis. CDR3 DNA: TGCGCCAGCAGGACTAGGCGCCTCCGAGGCAAAAACATTCAGTACTTC. It yields the protein CASRTRRLRGKNIQYF.